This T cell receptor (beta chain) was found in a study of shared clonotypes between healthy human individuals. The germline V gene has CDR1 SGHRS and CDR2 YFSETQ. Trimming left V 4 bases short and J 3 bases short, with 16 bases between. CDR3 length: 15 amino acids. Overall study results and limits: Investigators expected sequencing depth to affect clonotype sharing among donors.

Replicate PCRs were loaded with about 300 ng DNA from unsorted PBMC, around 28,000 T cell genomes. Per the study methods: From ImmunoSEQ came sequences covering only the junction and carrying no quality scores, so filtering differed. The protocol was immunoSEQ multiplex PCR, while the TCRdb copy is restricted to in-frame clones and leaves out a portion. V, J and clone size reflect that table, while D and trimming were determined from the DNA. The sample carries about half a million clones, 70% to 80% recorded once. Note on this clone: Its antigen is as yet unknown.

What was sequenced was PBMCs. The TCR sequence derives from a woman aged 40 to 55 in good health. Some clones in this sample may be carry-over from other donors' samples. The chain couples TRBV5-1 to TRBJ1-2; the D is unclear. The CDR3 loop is CASSQTHKSDYGYTF. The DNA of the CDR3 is TGCGCCAGCAGCCAGACACATAAGAGTGACTATGGCTACACCTTC.